This TCR beta chain was identified during a study of T cells in Graves' hyperthyroidism and ophthalmopathy. Study-wide context: Peripheral blood was obtained at initial diagnosis, preceding any treatment.

This CDR3 region has 19 residues. Germline CDR1 and CDR2: SNHLY and FYNNEI. V lost 6 bases and J 3 bases, leaving 26 bases between the germline ends. PBMCs were derived from about 10 ml fresh peripheral blood. The sample holds many counts of this clonotype. The antigen is undetermined. The study's findings and limits: The model predicted ophthalmopathy a median approximately 6 months before onset. Expanded thyroid clonotypes (above 0.001) were mostly also found in blood.

Regions amplified from RNA transcripts were the TCR beta CDR3 regions. The HTBI primer set drove a first-round RT-PCR of the TCR CDR3. A single record per CDR3 protein comes from TCRdb applying MiXCR to the multiplex PCR reads. In the table there are roughly 240,000 distinct CDR3 sequences, about 24% of which are singletons. This TCR was sampled from a woman between 40 and 50 years old with Graves' ophthalmopathy. The sequencing sample was made of blood. The chain links TRBV2 to TRBJ2-2, with D possibly TRBD2 on 6 matching bases. CDR3 protein: CASRAPSSPGVGYTGELFF. The CDR3 DNA is TGTGCCAGCAGAGCTCCTTCTAGCCCGGGAGTAGGATACACCGGGGAGCTGTTTTTT.